The rows below give T cell receptor beta chains drawn from one sample of a study of vaccination and CD4 T cells after COVID-19. Each CDR3 protein is one row after TCRdb ran MiXCR on the PCR reads. Of some 15,000 distinct CDR3 sequences in the sample, 50% to 55% were seen once. Their target antigens are unknown. Sequences were obtained from CD4+ T cells from blood, cultured in vitro. Every receptor here comes from a human donor who had recovered from COVID-19. Both conserved end residues are part of each CDR3. Each record gives: clone size, D gene, V gene, J gene, CDR3 DNA, CDR3 protein. D genes are given only for firm matches. A row's size may be missing; if present it is once, few, many or a size class.

>NA|NA|TRBV4-3|TRBJ2-1
TGCGCCAGCAGCCCCACCACCCATTCGTCGGGCTACAATGAGCAGTTCTTC
CASSPTTHSSGYNEQFF
>few|NA|TRBV27|TRBJ1-5
TGTGCCAGCAGCCCTATTCGAATCGGGACGTCTCTCGGGAGGCCCCAGCATTTT
CASSPIRIGTSLGRPQHF
>medium-sized|NA|TRBV6-1|TRBJ1-1
TGTGCCAGCAGGGCGGAACAGGGTCAAATCTTCATGAACACTGAAGCTTTCTTT
CASRAEQGQIFMNTEAFF
>few|TRBD2|TRBV7-9|TRBJ2-3
TGTGCCAGCAGCTTAAAATGGAGACTAGCGGGTCGCACAGATACGCAGTATTTT
CASSLKWRLAGRTDTQYF
>NA|NA|TRBV5-1|TRBJ1-5
TGCGCCAGCAGCCCACAGGGCCGCAATAGCAATCAGCCCCAGCATTTT
CASSPQGRNSNQPQHF
>NA|NA|TRBV5-4|TRBJ2-5
TGTGCCAGCAGACCCCAGGGGTCGGAGACCCAGTACTTC
CASRPQGSETQYF
>few|TRBD1|TRBV20-1|TRBJ1-5
TGCAGTGCTGACAGGGGGGATCAGCCCCAGCATTTT
CSADRGDQPQHF
>few|NA|TRBV19|TRBJ1-2
TGTGCCAGTAGTATCAGTGACTATGGCTACACCTTC
CASSISDYGYTF
>NA|TRBD1|TRBV27|TRBJ1-2
TGTGCCAGCACCTCGGACAGGGGAGGGGTCTATGGCTACACCTTC
CASTSDRGGVYGYTF
>NA|NA|TRBV2|TRBJ1-5
TGTGCCAGCACCGAAGGGGGATCAGCCCAGCATTTT
CASTEGGSAQHF
>few|NA|TRBV27|TRBJ2-5
TGTGCCAGCTGGGCGGGACAAGAGACCCAGTACTTC
CASWAGQETQYF
>NA|TRBD2|TRBV5-8|TRBJ2-3
TGTGCCAGCAGCCTCTCCGGGACTACAGACCCAGATACGCAGTATTTT
CASSLSGTTDPDTQYF
>NA|NA|TRBV28|TRBJ1-2
TGTGCCAGCACCTCATCGGACAGTAACTATGGCTACACCTTC
CASTSSDSNYGYTF
>few|NA|TRBV24-1|TRBJ2-3
TGTGCCACTACGGGGAAATTCACAGATACGCAGTATTTT
CATTGKFTDTQYF
>NA|NA|TRBV19|TRBJ2-3
TGTGCCAGTAGTATTCCCCCCACAGATACGCAGTATTTT
CASSIPPTDTQYF
>NA|NA|TRBV5-1|TRBJ1-1
TGCGCCAGCACCGGAGTAGGGGCTGAAGCTTTCTTT
CASTGVGAEAFF